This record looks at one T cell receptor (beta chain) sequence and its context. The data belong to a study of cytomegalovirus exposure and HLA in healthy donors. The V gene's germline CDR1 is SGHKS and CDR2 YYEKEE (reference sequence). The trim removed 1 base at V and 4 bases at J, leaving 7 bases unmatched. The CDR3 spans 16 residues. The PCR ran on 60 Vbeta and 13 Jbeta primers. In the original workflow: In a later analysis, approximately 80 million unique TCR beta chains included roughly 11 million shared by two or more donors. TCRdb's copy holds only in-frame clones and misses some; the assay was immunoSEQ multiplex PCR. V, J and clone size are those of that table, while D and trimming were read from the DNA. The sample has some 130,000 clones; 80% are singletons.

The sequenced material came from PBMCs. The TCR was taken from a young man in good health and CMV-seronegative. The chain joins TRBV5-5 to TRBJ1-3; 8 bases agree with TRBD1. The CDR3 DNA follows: TGTGCCAGCAGCTTGACAGGGGGTTTGTCGGGAAACACCATATATTTT. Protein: CASSLTGGLSGNTIYF.